These 3 T cell receptor beta chains were all obtained from the same sample, sequenced in a study of patients and donors after allogeneic stem cell transplantation. TCRdb itself ran the RT-PCR reads through MiXCR, one entry per CDR3 protein. Here the sample spans roughly 190,000 distinct CDR3 sequences, 41% being singletons. The sequencing sample was made of blood, either unsorted or a sorted T cell fraction (not recorded which). All receptors come from a human donor who was either an allogeneic HSCT recipient or a stem cell or donor lymphocyte infusion donor (not recorded which). It is not recorded whose cells these are; they may come from a transplant donor.

The chain is built from TRBV9 and TRBJ1-1, with TRBD1 matching over 8 bases. This CDR3 spans 14 amino acids. Germline assignment: CDR1 SGDLS and CDR2 YYNGEE. V trimming: 3 bases; J trimming: 10 bases; junction bases outside the gene matches: 11. The CDR3: CASSAETGEAPAFF. In nucleotides, the CDR3 is TGTGCCAGCAGCGCAGAGACAGGGGAGGCTCCAGCTTTCTTT.

This clonotype appeared a few times. The genes are TRBV12-3 or TRBV12-4 and TRBJ2-7, with 10 bases identical to TRBD1. The CDR3 contains 16 residues. Unmatched junction bases numbered 11, after V lost 3 bases and J lost 6 bases. The CDR3 is CASSFRPGQGISEQYF. The CDR3 region has the DNA TGTGCCAGCAGTTTTCGTCCGGGACAGGGGATAAGCGAGCAGTACTTC.

CDR3 region: CASSKPTGTRGEQYF. The CDR3 DNA is TGTGCCAGCAGCAAACCGACTGGAACAAGGGGCGAGCAGTACTTC. This sequence joins TRBV21-1 and TRBJ2-7; TRBD1, the table's D call, was not compared with the DNA. TRBV21-1 is a recognized pseudogene. The CDR3 runs 15 residues.